This T cell receptor (beta chain) was recorded in a study of cytomegalovirus exposure and HLA in healthy donors. The PCR ran on 60 Vbeta and 13 Jbeta primers. Generated by immunoSEQ multiplex PCR, the TCRdb table keeps only in-frame clones and is missing some. The sample lists about 190,000 clones, approximately 86% seen once, with approximately 1.9% in the top ten. Points on this clone: Its antigen is unknown.

Study-wide points: Cytomegalovirus status was reportedly diagnosed by the classifier with high specificity and sensitivity. Most TCRs appeared rarely, but some public TCRs recurred in many donors.

Specimen: PBMCs. The sequence was obtained from a woman aged 18-35 years in good health and CMV-seronegative.

The CDR3 DNA sequence: TGTGCTAGTGGTTTGATTAGGGGAGGTATCGCAGATACGCAGTATTTT. Its translation is CASGLIRGGIADTQYF. The chain has TRBV12-5 and TRBJ2-3, with D possibly matching TRBD2 (6 bases). Trimming removed 2 bases from V and 4 bases from J, with 16 bases in between. Germline V gene data show CDR1 as LGHNT and CDR2 as FRNRAP. This CDR3 is built from 16 residues.